These T cell receptor beta chains were read from a single sample in a study of T cell responses to AZD1222 COVID-19 vaccine. Assay: immunoSEQ multiplex PCR; the TCRdb copy retains only in-frame clones and omits some. This repertoire shows 250,000 to 300,000 clones, 90% to 95% found once; its top ten account for around 0.5%. The source material was peripheral blood, sampled 28 days after the second AZD1222 dose. Source of these receptors: an adult who received the AZD1222 COVID-19 vaccine. The CDR3 runs from the conserved cysteine through the conserved F or W. Each record gives: J gene, D gene, clone size, V gene, CDR3 protein, CDR3 DNA. The D gene is left open where the match is weak. Some rows have no size entry. The others give once, few or many, or a class for an expanded clone.

TRBJ1-3 | TRBD1 | . | TRBV6-5 | CASSDRVGGNTIYF | TGTGCCAGCAGCGACAGGGTGGGCGGAAACACCATATATTTT
TRBJ1-6 | . | . | TRBV28 | CASSLAARRVLLHF | TGTGCCAGCAGTTTAGCCGCGCGGCGGGTACTACTCCACTTT
TRBJ2-1 | TRBD2 | . | TRBV4-1 | CASSQDLGTSASNEQFF | TGCGCCAGCAGCCAAGATCTTGGGACTAGCGCGTCCAATGAGCAGTTCTTC
TRBJ2-7 | TRBD1 | . | TRBV6-5 | CASSPHGTGWLEQYF | TGTGCCAGCAGCCCACACGGGACAGGGTGGCTCGAGCAGTACTTC
TRBJ1-2 | . | . | TRBV7-9 | CASSLPGRTSGYTF | TGTGCCAGCAGCTTACCGGGCCGAACCAGCGGCTACACCTTC
TRBJ1-6 | TRBD1 | . | TRBV5-1 | CASSLADRPFPTYNSPLHF | TGCGCCAGCAGCTTGGCGGACAGGCCCTTCCCCACTTATAATTCACCCCTCCACTTT
TRBJ2-1 | TRBD2 | once | TRBV10-1 | CASSDDTSGGHEQFF | TGCGCCAGCAGTGACGATACTAGCGGGGGCCATGAGCAGTTCTTC
TRBJ2-1 | TRBD2 | . | TRBV28 | CASYSGNPYNEQFF | TGTGCCAGCTATAGCGGGAATCCCTACAATGAGCAGTTCTTC
TRBJ2-7 | TRBD2 | . | TRBV19 | CASRLAGGGTYEQYF | TGTGCCAGTAGACTAGCGGGAGGAGGGACCTACGAGCAGTACTTC
TRBJ2-5 | . | . | TRBV5-1 | CATTEPGVETQYF | TGCGCCACCACCGAACCTGGGGTAGAGACCCAGTACTTC
TRBJ2-5 | . | . | TRBV24-1 | CATSDAGLQETQYF | TGTGCCACCAGTGATGCGGGGCTCCAAGAGACCCAGTACTTC